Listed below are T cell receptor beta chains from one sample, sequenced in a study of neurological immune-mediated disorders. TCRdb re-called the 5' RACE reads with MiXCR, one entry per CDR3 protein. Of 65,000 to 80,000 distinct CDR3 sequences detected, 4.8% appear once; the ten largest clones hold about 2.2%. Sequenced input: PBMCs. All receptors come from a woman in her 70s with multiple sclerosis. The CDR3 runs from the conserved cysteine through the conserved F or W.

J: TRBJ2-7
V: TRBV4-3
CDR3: CASSQDRGLAYEQYF

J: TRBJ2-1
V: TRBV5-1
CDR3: CASSRSRAGDSLFF

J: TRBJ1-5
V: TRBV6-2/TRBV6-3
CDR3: CASNDPTYSNQPQHF

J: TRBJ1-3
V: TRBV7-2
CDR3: CASSPFYSGNTIYF

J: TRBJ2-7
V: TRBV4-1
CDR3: CASSQGQGSYEQYF

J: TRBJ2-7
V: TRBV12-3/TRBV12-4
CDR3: CASSAHGAVEQYF

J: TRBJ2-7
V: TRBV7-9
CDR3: CATMNYSSYEQYF

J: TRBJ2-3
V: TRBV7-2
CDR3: CASRPGGFTDTQYF

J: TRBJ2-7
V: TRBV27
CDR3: CASSLSRGVGLAGSYEQYF

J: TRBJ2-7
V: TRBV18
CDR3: CASSPGLASEQYF

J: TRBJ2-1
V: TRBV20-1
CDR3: CSARVRRLNNEQFF

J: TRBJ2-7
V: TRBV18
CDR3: CASRQGQGRSYEQYF

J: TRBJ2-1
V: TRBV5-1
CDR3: CASRGGEGASYNEQFF

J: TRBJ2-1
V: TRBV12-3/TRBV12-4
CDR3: CASSPAIQPDEQFF

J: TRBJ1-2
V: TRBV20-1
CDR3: CSAMYYRAANYGYTF

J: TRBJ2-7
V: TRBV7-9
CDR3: CASSPGHLGSYEQYF

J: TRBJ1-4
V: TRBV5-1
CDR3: CASSPSATNEKLFF

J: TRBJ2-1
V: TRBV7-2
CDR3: CASSAQTSGSMNEQFF

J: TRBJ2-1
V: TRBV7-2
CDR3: CASSLAGPTYNEQFF

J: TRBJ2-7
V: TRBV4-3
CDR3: CASSQDVVGSSYEQYF

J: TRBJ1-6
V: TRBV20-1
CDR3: CSASAGQVSYNSPLHF

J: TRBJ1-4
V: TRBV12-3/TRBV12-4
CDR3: CASSLAGSNEKLFF